The clone carrying this T cell receptor beta chain is a singleton in its sample. One end of the junction does not line up with germline, which may come from a read error. The CDR3 is 14 amino acids. The V gene's germline CDR1 is SGHRS and CDR2 YFSETQ. One entry per CDR3 protein, called by TCRdb with MiXCR from the 5' RACE reads. The sample lists some 8,200 distinct CDR3 sequences; about 40% were seen once. The sequence derives from a female donor with breast cancer. The sequenced material came from tumor-infiltrating memory CD4+ T cells sorted from the breast tumor. Subset defined: memory CD4+ T cells, CD4+CD45RO+CD25-. The chain has TRBV5-1 and TRBJ2-7; a weak D match, TRBD1 (6 bases). This CDR3 reads CASSMGTSKYEQYF. Written as DNA, the CDR3 is TGCGCCAGCAGCATGGGGACATCGAAATACGAACAGTACTTC.